This passage covers 8 T cell receptor beta chains from one sample sequenced in a study of T cell clusters in autoimmune cytopenias. TRB amplification used around 0.25 ug of peripheral blood genomic DNA. Multiplex touch-down PCR amplified TRB using TRB-A and TRB-B pools in one tube. One entry per CDR3 protein, without DNA, is what TCRdb gives after re-calling the multiplex PCR reads. This listing includes 1,500 to 2,000 distinct CDR3 sequences. The specimen sequenced was peripheral blood. Source of these receptors: a human donor with an autoimmune cytopenia, with autoimmune hepatitis or in good health (not recorded which).

This clonotype is classed as medium-sized (0.01 to 0.1%) by frequency. V is TRBV19 and J is TRBJ2-3. The V gene's germline CDR1 is LNHDA and CDR2 SQIVND (reference sequence). CDR3 length: 11 amino acids. The CDR3 loop reads CASSIVDTQYF.

Considering frequency, this clonotype is medium-sized. The V and J genes are TRBV30 and TRBJ2-7. The CDR3 length is 14 residues. CDR1 and CDR2 from the germline V gene are GTSNPN and SVGIG (reference sequence). CDR3 protein: CAWSEILSAYEQYF.

According to its frequency, this clonotype is medium-sized (0.01 to 0.1%). The chain is built from TRBV27 and TRBJ1-4. Germline-derived CDR1 and CDR2 are MNHEY and SMNVEV (reference sequence). CDR3 size: 14 residues. The CDR3 is CASSPDTTNEKLFF.

Judged by frequency, this clonotype is medium-sized (0.01 to 0.1%). V gene TRBV20-1 combines with J gene TRBJ1-5; the D call from TCRdb, TRBD1, cannot be confirmed without DNA. CDR3 size: 15 residues. Germline CDR1 DFQATT, CDR2 SNEGSKA (reference sequence). CDR3 amino acids: CSAIRGTGKDQPQHF.

The gene calls are TRBV20-1 and TRBJ2-5; TCRdb reports TRBD1, a call that lacks DNA to check it against. The length of the CDR3 is 16 residues. From germline, CDR1 is DFQATT and CDR2 SNEGSKA (reference sequence). CDR3 loop: CSASRSGGAHQETQYF.

This clonotype is called medium-sized (0.01 to 0.1%) based on its frequency. The chain is built from TRBV19 and TRBJ2-3; the TCRdb D gene call, TRBD1, has no DNA to confirm it. Germline loops: CDR1 LNHDA, CDR2 SQIVND (reference sequence). This CDR3 contains 14 residues. The CDR3 loop reads CASSQGQEVDTQYF.

Frequency places this clonotype as medium-sized (0.01 to 0.1%). The chain recombines TRBV5-6 with TRBJ2-7. The CDR3 has 13 amino acids. Germline V CDR1 and CDR2: SGHDT, YYEEEE. The CDR3 protein is CASSLTRAHEQYF.

This clonotype is classed as medium-sized (0.01 to 0.1%) by frequency. The chain has TRBV20-1 and TRBJ2-7; TCRdb calls TRBD1, which cannot be checked without DNA. Germline V gene lookup returns CDR1 DFQATT and CDR2 SNEGSKA (reference sequence). The CDR3 covers 13 residues. The CDR3 region is CSARGTGNYEQYF.